Sequencing of this T cell receptor beta chain was carried out in a study of blood T cell repertoires in COVID-19. Study-wide background: T cells, B-cell-depleted T cells, or PBMCs supplied cDNA or gDNA.

Some clones are missing from TCRdb's copy, which holds only in-frame ones; the method was immunoSEQ multiplex PCR. The sample includes over 100,000 clones, about 84% of them seen just once. The CDR3 loop spans 14 amino acids. Germline CDR1 reads MNHEY; CDR2 reads SVGAGI. V lost 7 bases and J lost 4, with 16 bases in between. The chain links TRBV6-5 to TRBJ1-1; D perhaps matches TRBD1 (5 bases). Sequencing was carried out using peripheral blood. The receptor's source is a woman aged 55-69 years with acute or convalescent COVID-19. In DNA, the CDR3 is TGTGCCAGCACCCCCAGGGAAAGAGGCACTGAAGCTTTCTTT. As protein: CASTPRERGTEAFF.